This T cell receptor (beta chain) was recorded in a study of shared clonotypes between healthy human individuals. Terminally differentiated effector memory CD45RA+ cells were excluded from the naive CD8 cells, which were CD45RO-negative and positively selected for CCR7. V lost 3 bases and J 5 bases, leaving 10 bases between the germline ends. In germline, CDR1 is MDHEN, CDR2 SYDVKM. The CDR3 is 14 residues long. TCRdb's copy holds only in-frame clones and misses some; the assay was immunoSEQ multiplex PCR. The sample comprises around 600,000 clones, roughly 96% of which are singletons, and 0.095% to 0.14% rests with the top ten.

The chain employs TRBV28 and TRBJ2-2; no clear D gene. The sample taken for sequencing was naive CD8+ T cells sorted from blood. The sequence came from a woman aged 25 to 45 in good health. The CDR3, as DNA: TGTGCCAGCAGTTTCGACCGAGTAACCGGGGAGCTGTTTTTT. It codes for CASSFDRVTGELFF.